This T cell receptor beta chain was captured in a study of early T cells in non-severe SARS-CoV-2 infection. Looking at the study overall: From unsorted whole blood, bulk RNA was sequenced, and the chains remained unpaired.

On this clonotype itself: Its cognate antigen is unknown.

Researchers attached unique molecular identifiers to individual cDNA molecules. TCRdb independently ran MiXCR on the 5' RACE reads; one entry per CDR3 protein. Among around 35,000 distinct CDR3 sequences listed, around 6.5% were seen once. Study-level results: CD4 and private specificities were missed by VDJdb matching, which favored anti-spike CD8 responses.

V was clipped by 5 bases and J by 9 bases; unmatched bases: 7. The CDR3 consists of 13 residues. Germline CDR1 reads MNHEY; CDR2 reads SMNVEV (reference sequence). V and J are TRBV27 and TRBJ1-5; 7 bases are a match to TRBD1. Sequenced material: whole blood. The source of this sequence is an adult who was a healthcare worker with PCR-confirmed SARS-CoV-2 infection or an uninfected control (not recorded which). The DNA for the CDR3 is TGTGCCAGCAGTAGGGACAGTTTCGGGCCCCAGCATTTT. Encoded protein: CASSRDSFGPQHF.